Listed below are T cell receptor beta chains from one sample, sequenced in a study of OX40 agonist ivuxolimab in advanced cancers. Assay: immunoSEQ multiplex PCR; the TCRdb copy retains only in-frame clones and omits some. The sample carries over 55,000 clones, 80% to 90% recorded once. The material was CD4+ or CD8+ T cells sorted from blood, obtained in a trial of the OX40 agonist ivuxolimab. The receptors originated from an adult with an advanced solid tumor such as melanoma, head and neck, liver or kidney cancer. The CDR3 runs from the conserved cysteine through the conserved F or W. A D gene is named only where the DNA matches it firmly. Size is omitted from some rows. Given values are once, few, many or a class for expanded clones.

clone_size	j_call	d_call	v_call	cdr3_nt	cdr3_aa
.	TRBJ1-3	.	TRBV11-2	TGTGCCAGCAGCTTAGCAGGGACAACCATATATTTT	CASSLAGTTIYF
many	TRBJ2-7	TRBD1	TRBV7-2	TGTGCCAGCAGCTCGACAGGGTACACAATTGCTGAGTACTTC	CASSSTGYTIAEYF
.	TRBJ2-1	TRBD1	TRBV7-8	TGTGCCAGCAGCTCAGGACAGGGGGCATGGCAGTTCTTC	CASSSGQGAWQFF
.	TRBJ2-7	.	TRBV10-3	TGTGCCATCAGTGACTTCTACGAGCAGTACTTC	CAISDFYEQYF
.	TRBJ2-1	.	TRBV7-2	TGTGCCAGCAGCGCAAATCCAGCGATCAATGAGCAGTTCTTC	CASSANPAINEQFF
.	TRBJ2-6	TRBD1	TRBV19	TGTGCCAGTAGCATTGGACAGGGAAACAACGTCCTGACTTTC	CASSIGQGNNVLTF
few	TRBJ2-5	.	TRBV10-3	TGTGCCATCAGTCCCGGAGAGGGACGAGAGACCCAGTACTTC	CAISPGEGRETQYF
.	TRBJ2-1	.	TRBV7-8	TGTGCCAGCAGCTTAGTCCGGGGGAATGAGCAGTTCTTC	CASSLVRGNEQFF
.	TRBJ1-2	.	TRBV5-1	TGCGCCAGCAGCTTGTCCGGAGAATACTATGGCTACACCTTC	CASSLSGEYYGYTF
few	TRBJ1-2	TRBD1	TRBV16	TGTGCCAGCAGCCTCGGACAGGGGGTCTATGGCTACACCTTC	CASSLGQGVYGYTF